A selection of T cell receptor beta chains follows, all from one sample in a study of cytomegalovirus exposure and HLA in healthy donors. This table comes from immunoSEQ multiplex PCR, and its TCRdb copy is limited to in-frame clones, with some not included. Seen here are approximately 100,000 clones, 70% to 80% observed once, and the top ten hold about 4.4%. The sequencing sample was made of PBMCs. The receptors shown here come from a woman aged 18-29 years in good health and CMV-seropositive. CDR3s include the opening cysteine and the closing phenylalanine or tryptophan. The D gene is left open where the match is weak. For some rows the clone size is stated as once, few or many, or as a class when expanded; others skip it.

DNA	CDR3	D	length	J	size	V
TGTGCCAGCAGTTACTATGCTAGCGGGCTCGACAATGAGCAGTTCTTC	CASSYYASGLDNEQFF	TRBD2	16	TRBJ2-1	few	TRBV6-5
TGTGCCTGGGCAGAGGGACTTGGGAATCAGCCCCAGAATTTT	CAWAEGLGNQPQNF	.	14	TRBJ1-5	.	TRBV30
TGCAGCGTTGCGATGGGGGCCACAGATACGCAGTATTTT	CSVAMGATDTQYF	.	13	TRBJ2-3	once	TRBV29-1
TGCGCCAGCAGCTTGGGGACAGTAAACATTCAGTACTTC	CASSLGTVNIQYF	.	13	TRBJ2-4	.	TRBV5-1
TGTGCCATCAGTGAGTCCGGGGGTAGCGCTGAAGCTTTCTTT	CAISESGGSAEAFF	.	14	TRBJ1-1	.	TRBV10-3
TGTGCCACCAGCCCAGGGGCGTACGAGCAGTACTTC	CATSPGAYEQYF	.	12	TRBJ2-7	.	TRBV15
TGTGCCAGCAGCTCGACAGGGGAGACTGAAGCTTTCTTT	CASSSTGETEAFF	TRBD1	13	TRBJ1-1	.	TRBV5-4
TGTGCCAGCAGTTACAGCGCGGAGTGGACAGATACGCAGTATTTT	CASSYSAEWTDTQYF	.	15	TRBJ2-3	.	TRBV6-5
TGTGCCAGCAGTGTTGGTAGCGGGAGTCGGGATGAGCAGTTCTTC	CASSVGSGSRDEQFF	TRBD2	15	TRBJ2-1	.	TRBV6-1
TGTGCCAGCAGCTTGGTGTCGAGCGTAGGCACAGATACGCAGTATTTT	CASSLVSSVGTDTQYF	.	16	TRBJ2-3	.	TRBV5-4
TGCGCCAGCAGCCAAGCTAGCGGGATGGTCTACAATGAGCAGTTCTTC	CASSQASGMVYNEQFF	TRBD2	16	TRBJ2-1	.	TRBV4-1
TGTGCCACCAGGGACGGAGCGGCCTACACCTTC	CATRDGAAYTF	.	11	TRBJ1-2	.	TRBV6-6
TGTGCCAGCAGCTTAAATAGCGGGAACAGCTACGAGCAGTACTTC	CASSLNSGNSYEQYF	TRBD2	15	TRBJ2-7	.	TRBV5-4
TGCGCCAGCAGTCCTGGACAGGGGGTTGTCTACGAGCAGTACTTC	CASSPGQGVVYEQYF	TRBD1	15	TRBJ2-7	.	TRBV4-1
TGTGCCAGCTCACCATACAATCAGGGAGGTTACAATGAGCAGTTCTTC	CASSPYNQGGYNEQFF	.	16	TRBJ2-1	.	TRBV18
TGTGCCAGCAGCACCGCGGGGGGAAACTCCTACGAGCAGTACTTC	CASSTAGGNSYEQYF	TRBD2	15	TRBJ2-7	.	TRBV28
TGCAGCCGAGGGTTAGAGTATGGCTACACCTTC	CSRGLEYGYTF	.	11	TRBJ1-2	.	TRBV20-1
TGTGCCAGCAGCTTAGCGGCGGGAGGGTTTCTTTACAATGAGCAGTTCTTC	CASSLAAGGFLYNEQFF	TRBD2	17	TRBJ2-1	.	TRBV7-8
TGCAGCGTCGCGGGACTAGCGGGAGTAGAGACCCAGTACTTC	CSVAGLAGVETQYF	TRBD2	14	TRBJ2-5	.	TRBV29-1
TGTGCCAGCAGCTTAGGACTAGCGGGCAATGAGCAGTTCTTC	CASSLGLAGNEQFF	TRBD2	14	TRBJ2-1	.	TRBV7-8
TGTGCCAGCAGTGATTCCCTAAACAATGAGCAGTTCTTC	CASSDSLNNEQFF	.	13	TRBJ2-1	.	TRBV6-4
TGTGCCATCAGTGAGAGAGGGGGAGCTAATGAAAAACTGTTTTTT	CAISERGGANEKLFF	.	15	TRBJ1-4	.	TRBV10-3
TGCGCCAGCAGCTTGTTTGGGGGGAGCTCCTACAATGAGCAGTTCTTC	CASSLFGGSSYNEQFF	.	16	TRBJ2-1	.	TRBV5-1